The source of this T cell receptor beta chain is a study of blood T cell repertoires in COVID-19. Turning to the study itself: Both acute and convalescent COVID-19 samples were obtained from the United States, Italy and Spain. Sample material is recorded as cDNA or gDNA derived from T cells, B-cell-depleted T cells, or PBMCs.

CDR3 length: 17 amino acids. Germline V lookup: CDR1 LNHDA, CDR2 SQIVND (reference sequence). V was trimmed by 3 bases and J by 6 bases, leaving 23 bases between them. As originally analysed: Reference gene primer amplification in the assay estimated nucleated cell counts. The assay was immunoSEQ multiplex PCR, and TCRdb's table has in-frame clones only and misses some. Clone size and V and J calls were adopted from that table, with D and trimming inferred from the DNA. This sample has approximately 290,000 clones, with roughly 91% found just once. Sequenced input: peripheral blood. The rearrangement uses TRBV19 and TRBJ1-1, with a weak D call TRBD1 (5 bases). This receptor was identified in a man between 25 and 39 years old with acute or convalescent COVID-19. CDR3 sequence reads: CASSIRGRGAWSPEAFF. Written as DNA, the CDR3 is TGTGCCAGTAGTATTAGGGGTAGGGGTGCTTGGAGCCCTGAAGCTTTCTTT.